This TCR beta chain was sequenced in a study of blood T cell repertoires in COVID-19. Across the study: Samples of COVID-19 (acute and convalescent) were obtained from the United States, Italy and Spain. T cells, B-cell-depleted T cells, or PBMCs supplied cDNA or gDNA.

Under the authors' procedure: Reference gene primer amplification in the assay estimated nucleated cell counts. Libraries were prepared by immunoSEQ multiplex PCR; TCRdb keeps only in-frame clonotypes and omits some of them. That table supplies the V and J calls and clone size; D and trimming were determined from the DNA. Found here are some 150,000 clones, roughly 84% of them singletons; the top ten hold roughly 2.5%. V was cut by 1 base and J by 8 bases, with 8 bases left in between. The CDR3 contains 11 residues. The V gene's germline CDR1 is GTSNPN and CDR2 SVGIG (reference sequence). Sequencing was carried out using peripheral blood. This clonotype was sampled from a human donor with acute or convalescent COVID-19. The donor label of this sample is uncertain. The gene calls are TRBV30 and TRBJ2-5; possible D gene TRBD1, 5 bases. Here the CDR3 DNA reads TGTGCCTGGAGTGGCACAGGAACCCAGTACTTC. It encodes CAWSGTGTQYF.